These T cell receptor beta chains were read from a single sample in a study of monozygotic twins with cystic fibrosis. Measured with immunoSEQ multiplex PCR; TCRdb has only the in-frame clones, and not every one. The repertoire has about 26,000 clones, about nine tenths of them found once; the top ten carry approximately 0.5%. The sample consisted of blood. All receptors come from a girl aged 2 to 9 with cystic fibrosis. Both conserved end residues are part of each CDR3. The order of the fields is clone size, J gene, V gene, D gene, CDR3 protein, CDR3 DNA. D genes are given only for firm matches. Some rows mark clone size as missing; the rest say once, few, many or name a class of expanded clone.

.,TRBJ1-2,TRBV9,TRBD1,CASSPRQGREGYTF,TGTGCCAGCAGCCCCCGACAGGGGAGGGAAGGCTACACCTTC
.,TRBJ2-1,TRBV4-1,.,CASSQDAGAPLYNEQFF,TGCGCCAGCAGCCAAGATGCAGGGGCACCCCTGTACAATGAGCAGTTCTTC
.,TRBJ1-5,TRBV19,TRBD1,CASRWTGTDNQPQHF,TGTGCCAGTAGGTGGACCGGGACAGACAATCAGCCCCAGCATTTT
.,TRBJ2-3,TRBV5-1,TRBD2,CASSLTSGGTDTQYF,TGCGCCAGCAGCTTGACTAGCGGGGGCACAGATACGCAGTATTTT
.,TRBJ1-1,TRBV6-5,.,CASRASGRPNTEAFF,TGTGCCAGCCGCGCCTCTGGACGGCCGAACACTGAAGCTTTCTTT
.,TRBJ2-3,TRBV18,TRBD2,CASSPKRGYTDTQYF,TGTGCCAGCTCACCTAAGCGGGGGTACACAGATACGCAGTATTTT
.,TRBJ2-7,TRBV7-9,TRBD2,CASSLAVTSGETYEQYF,TGTGCCAGCAGCTTAGCGGTGACTAGCGGGGAGACCTACGAGCAGTACTTC
.,TRBJ2-1,TRBV2,TRBD2,CASSRGLAGENEQFF,TGTGCCAGCAGCCGAGGACTAGCGGGGGAGAATGAGCAGTTCTTC
.,TRBJ1-5,TRBV9,.,CASSGDSNQPQHF,TGTGCCAGCAGCGGCGATAGCAATCAGCCCCAGCATTTT
once,TRBJ2-5,TRBV7-2,.,CASSLFRQGFKETQYF,TGTGCCAGCAGCTTATTCCGGCAGGGCTTCAAAGAGACCCAGTACTTC
.,TRBJ1-2,TRBV9,TRBD1,CASSPRGQGWGGYTF,TGTGCCAGCAGCCCCAGAGGACAGGGATGGGGTGGCTACACCTTC
.,TRBJ2-1,TRBV7-3,.,CASSSGDYNEQFF,TGTGCCAGCAGCTCCGGGGACTACAATGAGCAGTTCTTC
.,TRBJ2-3,TRBV2,TRBD2,CASRRLAGGLDTQYF,TGTGCCAGCAGGAGACTAGCGGGGGGGCTGGACACGCAGTATTTT
.,TRBJ1-2,TRBV7-9,TRBD1,CASSLTGTDRGYTF,TGTGCCAGCAGCTTAACCGGGACAGATCGTGGCTACACCTTC
.,TRBJ1-2,TRBV29-1,.,CSTYRQLYGYTF,TGCAGCACCTATAGACAGCTCTATGGCTACACCTTC
once,TRBJ2-7,TRBV5-5,.,CASSLVGSKYEQYF,TGTGCCAGCAGCTTGGTGGGCAGCAAATACGAGCAGTACTTC
.,TRBJ2-2,TRBV5-4,TRBD1,CASSTNRGEVGLFF,TGTGCCAGCAGTACCAACAGGGGGGAGGTCGGGCTGTTTTTT
.,TRBJ1-1,TRBV29-1,.,CSVVWNTEAFF,TGCAGCGTTGTGTGGAACACTGAAGCTTTCTTT
.,TRBJ2-1,TRBV7-2,TRBD1,CASSPRTGKGLGEQFF,TGTGCCAGCAGCCCAAGGACAGGGAAGGGCCTGGGTGAGCAGTTCTTC
.,TRBJ2-1,TRBV19,.,CASRPPSGGQFF,TGTGCCAGTAGGCCACCCAGCGGTGGGCAGTTCTTC